This T cell receptor beta chain was sequenced during a study of cytomegalovirus exposure and HLA in healthy donors. The germline CDR1 and CDR2 sequences are SGHKS and YYEKEE (reference sequence). Trimming pared 2 bases from V and 5 bases from J, leaving 13 bases between. This CDR3 spans 14 amino acids. This clone was observed a handful of times. The antigen is not known. 13 Jbeta primers and 60 Vbeta primers were used for the PCR. Assay: immunoSEQ multiplex PCR; the TCRdb copy retains only in-frame clones and omits some. The sample shows about 90,000 clones, around 79% of them seen only once. Study-wide results and limits: One cluster of highly shared sequence variants probably arose as a sequencing artifact. The study found most TCR sequences rare, yet found some public TCRs in many donors. Being indistinguishable, some V segments were excluded, TRBV6-2 and TRBV6-3 among them. A later analysis linked 15,000 to 20,000 TCR beta sequences to HLA alleles at 0.05 false discovery rate.

The sequenced sample consisted of PBMCs. The chain uses TRBV5-5 and TRBJ1-1; tentative D call: TRBD1 (6 bases). The clonotype originates from a woman aged 40-49 years in good health and CMV-seropositive. The CDR3 DNA reads TGTGCCAGCAGCTTAGTACAGGGTGGGACTGAAGCTTTCTTT. It codes for CASSLVQGGTEAFF.